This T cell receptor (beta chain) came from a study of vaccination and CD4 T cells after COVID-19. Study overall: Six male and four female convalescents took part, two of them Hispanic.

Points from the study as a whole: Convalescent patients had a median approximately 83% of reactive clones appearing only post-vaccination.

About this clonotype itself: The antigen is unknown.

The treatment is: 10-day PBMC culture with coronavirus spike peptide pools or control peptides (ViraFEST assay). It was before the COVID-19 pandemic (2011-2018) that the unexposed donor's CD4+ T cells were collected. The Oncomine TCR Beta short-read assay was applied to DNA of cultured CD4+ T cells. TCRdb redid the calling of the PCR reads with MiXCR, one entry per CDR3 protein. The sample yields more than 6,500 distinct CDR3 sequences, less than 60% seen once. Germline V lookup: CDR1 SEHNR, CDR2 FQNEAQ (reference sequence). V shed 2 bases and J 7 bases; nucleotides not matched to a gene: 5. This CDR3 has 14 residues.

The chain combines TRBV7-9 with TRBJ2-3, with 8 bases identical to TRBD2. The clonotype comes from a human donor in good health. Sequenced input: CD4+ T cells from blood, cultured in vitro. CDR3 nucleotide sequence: TGTGCCAGCAGCTTAAGCGGGGGATTGAATACGCAGTATTTT. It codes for CASSLSGGLNTQYF.